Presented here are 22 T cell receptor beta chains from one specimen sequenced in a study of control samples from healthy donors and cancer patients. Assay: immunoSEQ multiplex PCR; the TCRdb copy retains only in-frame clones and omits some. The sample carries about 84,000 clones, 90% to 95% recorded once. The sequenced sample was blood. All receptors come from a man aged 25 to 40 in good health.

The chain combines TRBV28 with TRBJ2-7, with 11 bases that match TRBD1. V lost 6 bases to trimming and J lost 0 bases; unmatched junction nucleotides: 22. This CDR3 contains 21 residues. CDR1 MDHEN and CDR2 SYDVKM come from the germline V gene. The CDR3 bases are TGTGCCAGCAGACTGACTTATTCCTTTAGGACAGGGGGCCCCAGCTCCTACGAGCAGTACTTC. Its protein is CASRLTYSFRTGGPSSYEQYF.

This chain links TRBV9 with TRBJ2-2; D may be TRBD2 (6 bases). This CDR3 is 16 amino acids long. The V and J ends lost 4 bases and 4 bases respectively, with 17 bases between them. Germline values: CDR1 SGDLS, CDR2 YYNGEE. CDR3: CASSWSGQVGTGELFF. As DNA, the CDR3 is TGTGCCAGCAGCTGGAGCGGGCAAGTGGGCACCGGGGAGCTGTTTTTT.

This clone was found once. Here the CDR3 DNA reads TGTGCCAGCTCCCCGGGACAGGGAAGAGCAGGGGCCAACGTCCTGACTTTC. Protein product: CASSPGQGRAGANVLTF. The chain links TRBV11-3 to TRBJ2-6, with 9 nucleotides matching TRBD1. The V and J ends lost 8 bases and 4 bases, in that order; junction bases with no gene match: 12. The CDR3 contains 17 residues. Germline V lookup: CDR1 SGHNT, CDR2 YENEEA.

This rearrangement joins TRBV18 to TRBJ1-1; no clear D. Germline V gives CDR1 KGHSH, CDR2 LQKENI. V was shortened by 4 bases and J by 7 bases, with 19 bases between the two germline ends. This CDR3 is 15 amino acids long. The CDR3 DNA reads TGTGCCAGCTCACTTAAACTGACGGGGAGCCATGAAGCTTTCTTT. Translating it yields CASSLKLTGSHEAFF.

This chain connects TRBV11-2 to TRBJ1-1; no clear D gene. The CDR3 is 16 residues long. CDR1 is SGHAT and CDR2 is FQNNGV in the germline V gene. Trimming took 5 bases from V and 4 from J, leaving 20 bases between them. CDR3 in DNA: TGTGCCAGCAGCCCACTTTTGGTCCGATATGGCACTGAAGCTTTCTTT. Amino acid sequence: CASSPLLVRYGTEAFF. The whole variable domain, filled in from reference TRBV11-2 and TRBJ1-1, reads EAGVAQSPRYKIIEKRQSVAFWCNPISGHATLYWYQQILGQGPKLLIQFQNNGVVDDSQLPKDRFSAERLKGVDSTLKIQPAKLEDSAVYLCASSPLLVRYGTEAFFGQGTRLTVV.

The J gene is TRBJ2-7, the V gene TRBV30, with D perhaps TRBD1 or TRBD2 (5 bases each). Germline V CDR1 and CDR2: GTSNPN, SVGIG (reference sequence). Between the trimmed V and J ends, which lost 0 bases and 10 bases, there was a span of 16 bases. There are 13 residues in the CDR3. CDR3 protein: CAWSVTQRGVQYF. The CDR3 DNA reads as TGTGCCTGGAGTGTGACTCAGAGGGGCGTCCAGTACTTC.

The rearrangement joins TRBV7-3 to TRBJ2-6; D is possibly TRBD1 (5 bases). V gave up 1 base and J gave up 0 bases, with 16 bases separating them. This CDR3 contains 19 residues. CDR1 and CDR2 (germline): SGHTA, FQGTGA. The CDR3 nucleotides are TGTGCCAGCAGCTTAATAGGGGTCAGCTCCCCCTCTGGGGCCAACGTCCTGACTTTC. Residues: CASSLIGVSSPSGANVLTF.

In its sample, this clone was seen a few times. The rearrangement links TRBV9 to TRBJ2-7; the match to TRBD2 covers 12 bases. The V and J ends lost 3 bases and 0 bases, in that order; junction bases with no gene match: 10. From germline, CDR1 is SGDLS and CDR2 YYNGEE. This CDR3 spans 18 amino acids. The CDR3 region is CASSAGLAGTPSSYEQYF. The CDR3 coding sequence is TGTGCCAGCAGCGCCGGACTAGCGGGAACGCCGAGCTCCTACGAGCAGTACTTC.

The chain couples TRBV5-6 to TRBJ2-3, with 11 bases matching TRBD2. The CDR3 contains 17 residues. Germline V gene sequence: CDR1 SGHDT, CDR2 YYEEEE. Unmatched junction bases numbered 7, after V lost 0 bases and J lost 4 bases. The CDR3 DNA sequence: TGTGCCAGCAGCTTGGGGTTAGCGGGAGGGAGGTCAGATACGCAGTATTTT. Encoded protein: CASSLGLAGGRSDTQYF.

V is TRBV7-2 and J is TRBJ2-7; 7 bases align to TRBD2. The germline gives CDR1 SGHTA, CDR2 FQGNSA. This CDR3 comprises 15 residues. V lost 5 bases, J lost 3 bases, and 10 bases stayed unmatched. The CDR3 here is CASSQSHGGNYEQYF. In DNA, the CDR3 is TGTGCCAGCAGCCAAAGTCACGGGGGGAACTACGAGCAGTACTTC. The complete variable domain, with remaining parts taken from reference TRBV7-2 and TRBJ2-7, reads GAGVSQSPSNKVTEKGKDVELRCDPISGHTALYWYRQSLGQGLEFLIYFQGNSAPDKSGLPSDRFSAERTGGSVSTLTIQRTQQEDSAVYLCASSQSHGGNYEQYFGPGTRLTVT.

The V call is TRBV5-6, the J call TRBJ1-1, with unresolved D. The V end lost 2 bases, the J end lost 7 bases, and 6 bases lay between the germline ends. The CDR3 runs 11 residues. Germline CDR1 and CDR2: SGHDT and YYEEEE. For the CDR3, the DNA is TGTGCCAGCAGCTTATTTCATGAAGCTTTCTTT. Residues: CASSLFHEAFF.

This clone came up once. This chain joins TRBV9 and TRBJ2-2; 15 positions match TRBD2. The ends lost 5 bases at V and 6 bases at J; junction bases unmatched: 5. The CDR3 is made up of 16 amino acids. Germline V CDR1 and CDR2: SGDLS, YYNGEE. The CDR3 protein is CASSGLAGGLPGELFF. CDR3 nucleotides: TGTGCCAGCAGTGGACTAGCGGGGGGGCTACCCGGGGAGCTGTTTTTT.

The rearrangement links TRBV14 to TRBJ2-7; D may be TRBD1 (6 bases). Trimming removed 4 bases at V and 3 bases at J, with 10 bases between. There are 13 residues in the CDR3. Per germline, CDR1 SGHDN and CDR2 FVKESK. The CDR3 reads CASSRGQLYEQYF. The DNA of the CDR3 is TGTGCCAGCAGCCGTGGACAGCTCTACGAGCAGTACTTC.

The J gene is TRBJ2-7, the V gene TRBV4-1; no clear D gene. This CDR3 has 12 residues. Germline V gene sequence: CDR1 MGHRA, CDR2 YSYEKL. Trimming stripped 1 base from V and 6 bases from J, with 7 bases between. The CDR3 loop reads CASSQVSSEQYF. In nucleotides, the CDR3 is TGCGCCAGCAGCCAAGTTTCGAGCGAGCAGTACTTC.

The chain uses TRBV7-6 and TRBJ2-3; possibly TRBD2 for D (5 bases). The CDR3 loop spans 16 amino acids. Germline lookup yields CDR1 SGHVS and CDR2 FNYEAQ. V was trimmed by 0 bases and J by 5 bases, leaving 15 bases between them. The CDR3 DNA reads TGTGCCAGCAGCTTAGCGGACTTTCCTAAGGGAGATACGCAGTATTTT. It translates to CASSLADFPKGDTQYF.

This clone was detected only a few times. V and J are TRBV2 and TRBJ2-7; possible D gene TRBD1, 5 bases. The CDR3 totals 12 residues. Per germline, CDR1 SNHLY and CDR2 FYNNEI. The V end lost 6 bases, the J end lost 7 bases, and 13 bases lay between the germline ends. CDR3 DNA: TGTGCCAGCAGCCCACAGGCTGGGGAGCAGTACTTC. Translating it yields CASSPQAGEQYF.

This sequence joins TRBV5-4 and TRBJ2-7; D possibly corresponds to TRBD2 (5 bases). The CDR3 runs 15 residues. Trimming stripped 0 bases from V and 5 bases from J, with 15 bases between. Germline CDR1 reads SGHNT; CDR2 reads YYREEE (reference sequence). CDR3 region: CASSLGAGGSDEQYF. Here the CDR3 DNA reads TGTGCCAGCAGCTTGGGGGCTGGAGGTTCGGACGAGCAGTACTTC. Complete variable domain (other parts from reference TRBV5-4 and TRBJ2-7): ETGVTQSPTHLIKTRGQQVTLRCSSQSGHNTVSWYQQALGQGPQFIFQYYREEENGRGNFPPRFSGLQFPNYSSELNVNALELDDSALYLCASSLGAGGSDEQYFGPGTRLTVT.

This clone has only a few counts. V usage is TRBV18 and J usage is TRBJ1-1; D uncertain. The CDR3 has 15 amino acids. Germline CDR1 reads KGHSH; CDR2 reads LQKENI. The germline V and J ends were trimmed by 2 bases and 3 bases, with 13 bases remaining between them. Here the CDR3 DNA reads TGTGCCAGCTCACCAGATGGGAAGAAGGACACTGAAGCTTTCTTT. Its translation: CASSPDGKKDTEAFF.

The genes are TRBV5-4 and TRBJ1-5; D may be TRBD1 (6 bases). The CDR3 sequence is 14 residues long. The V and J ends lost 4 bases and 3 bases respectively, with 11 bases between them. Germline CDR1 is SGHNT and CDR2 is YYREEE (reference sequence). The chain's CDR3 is CASSRGGDNQPQHF. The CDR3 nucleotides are TGTGCCAGCAGCCGAGGGGGAGACAATCAGCCCCAGCATTTT.

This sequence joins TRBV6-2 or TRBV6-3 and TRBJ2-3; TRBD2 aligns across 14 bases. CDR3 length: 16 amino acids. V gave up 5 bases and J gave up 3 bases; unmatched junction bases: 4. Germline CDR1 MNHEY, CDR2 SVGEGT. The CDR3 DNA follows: TGTGCCAGCAGTCGACTAGCGGGGGGGATGACAGATACGCAGTATTTT. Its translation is CASSRLAGGMTDTQYF.

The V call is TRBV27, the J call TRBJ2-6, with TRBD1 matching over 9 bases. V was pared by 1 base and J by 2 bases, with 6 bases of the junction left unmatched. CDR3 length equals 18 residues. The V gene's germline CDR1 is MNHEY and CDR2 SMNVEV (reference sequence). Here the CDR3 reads CASSLFGDRVTGANVLTF. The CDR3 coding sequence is TGTGCCAGCAGTTTATTCGGGGACAGGGTCACTGGGGCCAACGTCCTGACTTTC.

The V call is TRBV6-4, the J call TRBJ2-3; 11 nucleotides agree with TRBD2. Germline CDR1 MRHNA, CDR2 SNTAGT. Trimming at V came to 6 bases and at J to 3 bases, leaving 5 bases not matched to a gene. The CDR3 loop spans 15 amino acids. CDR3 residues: CASRTLAGGTDTQYF. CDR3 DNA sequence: TGTGCCAGCAGGACCTTAGCGGGGGGGACAGATACGCAGTATTTT.